This TCR beta chain was sequenced in a study of T cell repertoires and HLA-DP antigens. The J segment lost 2 bases and the V segment lost 2 bases, leaving 5 bases of the junction unmatched. CDR1 is MNHEY, CDR2 SVGAGI, per germline. This CDR3 comprises 16 residues. As to this clone: Its antigen is still unknown.

The PCR primers covered 54 TRBV and 13 TRBJ segments. Sequencing used immunoSEQ multiplex PCR; TCRdb keeps in-frame clones, though not all of them. The sample holds around 110,000 clones, approximately 92% seen once. The chain links TRBV6-5 to TRBJ1-4, with 7 bases identical to TRBD1. Sequencing was performed on CD4+ T cells from PBMCs. The sequence came from a woman between 18 and 30 years old in good health and CMV-seronegative. The CDR3 bases are TGTGCCAGCAGTTACGGAACAGGGGCCACTAATGAAAAACTGTTTTTT. Translating gives CASSYGTGATNEKLFF.